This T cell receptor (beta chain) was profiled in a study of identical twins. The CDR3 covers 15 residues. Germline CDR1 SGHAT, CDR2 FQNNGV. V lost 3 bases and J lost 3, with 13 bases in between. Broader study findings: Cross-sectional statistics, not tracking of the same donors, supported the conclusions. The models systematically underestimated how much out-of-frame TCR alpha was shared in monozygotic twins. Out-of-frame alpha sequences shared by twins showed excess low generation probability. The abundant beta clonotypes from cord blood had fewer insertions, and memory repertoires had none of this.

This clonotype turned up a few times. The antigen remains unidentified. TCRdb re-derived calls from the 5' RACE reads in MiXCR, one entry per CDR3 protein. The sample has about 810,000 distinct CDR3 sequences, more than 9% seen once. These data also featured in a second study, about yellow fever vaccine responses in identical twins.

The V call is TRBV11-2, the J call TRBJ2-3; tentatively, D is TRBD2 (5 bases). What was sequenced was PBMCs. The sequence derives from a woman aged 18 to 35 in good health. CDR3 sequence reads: CASSLGRGLTDTQYF. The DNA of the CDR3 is TGTGCCAGCAGCTTGGGTAGAGGGCTTACAGATACGCAGTATTTT.